These 8 T cell receptor beta chains came from one sample sequenced in a study of CD8+CD57+ T cells in acquired aplastic anemia. Genomic DNA provided the template from which TCR beta VDJ and CDR3 profiles were obtained. A single record per CDR3 protein comes from TCRdb applying MiXCR to the reads. The sample has around 190,000 distinct CDR3 sequences, over 60% seen once. The sequencing sample was made of sorted CD4+, CD8+, or CD8+CD57+ T cells (not recorded which) from PBMCs. The receptors shown here come from a human donor in good health.

The table lists this clonotype with many counts. The chain combines TRBV7-3 with TRBJ2-1; D might be TRBD1 or TRBD2, each matching 5 bases. Trimming cost V 4 bases and J 4 bases, with 14 bases left between them. Germline V gene data show CDR1 as SGHTA and CDR2 as FQGTGA. The CDR3 is 15 amino acids. CDR3: CASSSGDVPYNEQFF. DNA for the CDR3: TGTGCCAGCAGCTCCGGGGACGTCCCATACAATGAGCAGTTCTTC. The variable domain in full, completed from reference TRBV7-3 and TRBJ2-1, reads GAGVSQTPSNKVTEKGKYVELRCDPISGHTALYWYRQSLGQGPEFLIYFQGTGAADDSGLPNDRFFAVRPEGSVSTLKIQRTERGDSAVYLCASSSGDVPYNEQFFGPGTRLTVL.

The J gene is TRBJ1-2, the V gene TRBV10-3; a possible D gene is TRBD1 (5 bases). Germline V CDR1 and CDR2: ENHRY, SYGVKD. V gave up 8 bases and J gave up 0 bases, with 19 bases separating them. CDR3 length: 16 residues. The CDR3 is CAIHDLGTVANYGYTF. The CDR3 DNA reads TGTGCCATCCATGACCTGGGGACGGTTGCTAACTATGGCTACACCTTC.

Worth noting for this clonotype: With a much larger clone just one base away, this may be a read error. The chain uses TRBV7-3 and TRBJ2-1; maybe TRBD1 (7 bases). Trimming left V 3 bases short and J 4 bases short, with 28 bases between. Germline loops: CDR1 SGHTA, CDR2 FQGTGA. The length of the CDR3 is 20 residues. The CDR3 region has the DNA TGTGCCAGCAGCTTTCACGGACAGGCTGGCGGGGTTATTAATTACAATGAGCAGTTCTTC. Its protein is CASSFHGQAGGVINYNEQFF.

This chain links TRBV14 with TRBJ1-2; possible D gene TRBD1, 6 bases. From germline, CDR1 is SGHDN and CDR2 FVKESK. V dropped 0 bases and J dropped 0 bases, with 17 bases sitting between them. The CDR3 extends over 18 amino acids. CDR3 region: CASSQDLGLQGANYGYTF. CDR3 sequence (DNA): TGTGCCAGCAGCCAAGATCTCGGGTTACAGGGTGCTAACTATGGCTACACCTTC.

In regard to this clonotype: The conserved phenylalanine or tryptophan normally closing the CDR3 is absent here, so this likely arose from a read error. J is TRBJ1-6 and V is TRBV5-4; tentatively, D is TRBD1 (5 bases). This CDR3 contains 14 residues. Germline-derived CDR1 and CDR2 are SGHNT and YYREEE (reference sequence). V shed 0 bases and J shed 5 bases, with 6 bases lying between them. CDR3 in amino acids: CASSLGQNNSPLHL. CDR3 DNA: TGTGCCAGCAGCTTGGGACAGAATAATTCACCCCTCCACCTT.

The rearrangement links TRBV9 to TRBJ1-1; TRBD1 aligns across 10 bases. Germline trimming cut 4 bases from V and 4 bases from J; bases unmatched to any gene: 10. The CDR3 is 16 amino acids. Germline loops: CDR1 SGDLS, CDR2 YYNGEE. The CDR3 reads CASSLGTGEWATEAFF. The CDR3 DNA follows: TGTGCCAGCAGCTTGGGGACAGGGGAATGGGCCACTGAAGCTTTCTTT.

The chain combines TRBV2 with TRBJ1-1; unclear D gene. CDR1 and CDR2 (germline): SNHLY, FYNNEI. Trimming cost V 3 bases and J 2 bases, with 10 bases left between them. CDR3 size: 14 residues. CDR3 residues: CASSEAVTNTEAFF. The CDR3 DNA is TGTGCCAGCAGTGAGGCCGTAACCAACACTGAAGCTTTCTTT.

This clonotype was seen only a few times. V and J are TRBV10-3 and TRBJ1-6; a possible D gene is TRBD1 (5 bases). CDR3 length equals 16 residues. Germline values: CDR1 ENHRY, CDR2 SYGVKD. V lost 6 bases and J lost 5, with 17 bases in between. The CDR3, as DNA: TGTGCCATCAGAGACTCCGACGGCAGGGATAATTCACCCCTCCACTTT. It encodes CAIRDSDGRDNSPLHF.